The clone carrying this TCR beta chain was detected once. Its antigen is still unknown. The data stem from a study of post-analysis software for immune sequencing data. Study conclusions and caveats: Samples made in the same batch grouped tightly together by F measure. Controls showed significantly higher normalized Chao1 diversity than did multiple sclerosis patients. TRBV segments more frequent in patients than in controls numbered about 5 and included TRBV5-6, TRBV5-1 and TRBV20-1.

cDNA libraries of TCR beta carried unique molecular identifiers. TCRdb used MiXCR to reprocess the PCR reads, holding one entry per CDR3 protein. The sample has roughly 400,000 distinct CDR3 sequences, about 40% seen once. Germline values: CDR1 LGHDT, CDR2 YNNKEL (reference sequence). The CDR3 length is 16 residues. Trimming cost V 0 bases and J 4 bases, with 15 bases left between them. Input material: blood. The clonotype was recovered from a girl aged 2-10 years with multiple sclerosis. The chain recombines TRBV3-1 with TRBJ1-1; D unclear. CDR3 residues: CASSQDHGYKTTEAFF. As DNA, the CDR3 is TGTGCCAGCAGCCAAGATCACGGCTATAAGACCACTGAAGCTTTCTTT. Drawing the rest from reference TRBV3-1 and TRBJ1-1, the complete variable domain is DTAVSQTPKYLVTQMGNDKSIKCEQNLGHDTMYWYKQDSKKFLKIMFSYNNKELIINETVPNRFSPKSPDKAHLNLHINSLELGDSAVYFCASSQDHGYKTTEAFFGQGTRLTVV.